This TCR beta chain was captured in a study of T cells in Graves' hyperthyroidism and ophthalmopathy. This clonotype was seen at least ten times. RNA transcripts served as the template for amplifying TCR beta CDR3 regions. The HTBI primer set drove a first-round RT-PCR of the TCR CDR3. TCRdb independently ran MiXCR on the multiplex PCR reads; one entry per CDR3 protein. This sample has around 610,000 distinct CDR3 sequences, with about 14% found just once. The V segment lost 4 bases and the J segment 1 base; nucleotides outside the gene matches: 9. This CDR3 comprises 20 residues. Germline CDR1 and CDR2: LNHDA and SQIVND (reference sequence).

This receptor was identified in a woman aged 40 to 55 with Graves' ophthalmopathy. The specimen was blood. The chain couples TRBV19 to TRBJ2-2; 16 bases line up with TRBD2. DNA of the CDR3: TGTGCCAGTAGTAAGGGACTAGCGGGAGGGACGTTACGGAACACCGGGGAGCTGTTTTTT. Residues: CASSKGLAGGTLRNTGELFF.